The clone carrying this T cell receptor (beta chain) has just a few counts. What it binds is unknown. The ends lost 4 bases at V and 4 bases at J; junction bases unmatched: 7. The germline V gene encodes CDR1 MNHEY and CDR2 SMNVEV (reference sequence). The CDR3 loop spans 15 amino acids. The data are from a study of Ad26.COV2.S vaccination and SARS-CoV-2 variants. Whole-study results and caveats: Using TCR breadth and depth analyses may have led to underestimated total T cell responses. For non-spike TCRs, breadth in vaccine recipients resembled that in placebo recipients.

Sequencing was performed with immunoSEQ multiplex PCR; in TCRdb, only in-frame clones are kept and a portion is missing. This table holds roughly 180,000 clones, roughly 89% found once. The sample here was peripheral blood, taken after recovery from COVID-19. This TCR was sampled from a human donor who had recovered from COVID-19. V is TRBV27 and J is TRBJ2-7; 10 bases are shared with TRBD2. The CDR3 region has the DNA TGTGCCAGCAGTTACCTAGCGGGGGCCGCATACGAGCAGTACTTC. This encodes CASSYLAGAAYEQYF.